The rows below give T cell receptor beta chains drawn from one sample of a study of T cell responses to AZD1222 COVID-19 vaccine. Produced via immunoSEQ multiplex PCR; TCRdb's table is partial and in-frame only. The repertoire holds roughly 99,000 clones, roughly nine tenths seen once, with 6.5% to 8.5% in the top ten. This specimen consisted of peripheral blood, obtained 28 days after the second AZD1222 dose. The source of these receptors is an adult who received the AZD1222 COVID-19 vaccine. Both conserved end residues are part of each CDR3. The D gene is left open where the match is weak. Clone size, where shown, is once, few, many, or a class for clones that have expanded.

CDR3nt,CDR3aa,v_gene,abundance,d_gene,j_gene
TGCAGTGCTCCGACTAGTACCGAGCAGTACTTC,CSAPTSTEQYF,TRBV20-1,.,.,TRBJ2-7
TGTGCCTGGAGCTCTGGGCTTAGGACTGAAGCTTTCTTT,CAWSSGLRTEAFF,TRBV30,.,.,TRBJ1-1
TGTGCCAGCGGCCTCTGGGAGGGAGCTGAGCAGTTCTTC,CASGLWEGAEQFF,TRBV27,.,TRBD2,TRBJ2-1
TGTGCCAGCAGTGAAAGCGCGAGACTAAGCCGGCTTGAGTTCTTC,CASSESARLSRLEFF,TRBV6-1,.,.,TRBJ2-1
TGCGCCAGCAGCGCTGGGGCAGGGTTGGGGGTCCGGGAGACCCAGTACTTC,CASSAGAGLGVRETQYF,TRBV5-1,.,.,TRBJ2-5
TGCGCCAGCAGCCCCCTCCCCGGGAGTGGGGCCAACGTCCTGACTTTC,CASSPLPGSGANVLTF,TRBV5-1,.,.,TRBJ2-6
TGTGCCAGCAGTCTAGAGCACAGGGTAACCGGGGAGCTGTTTTTT,CASSLEHRVTGELFF,TRBV7-3,.,.,TRBJ2-2
TGTGCCAGCAGCTTAGGGGGGGCAGGGATGAACACTGAAGCTTTCTTT,CASSLGGAGMNTEAFF,TRBV7-2,once,.,TRBJ1-1
TGTGCCAGCAGTTACGCGGGAGAAGGCAATGAGCAGTTCTTC,CASSYAGEGNEQFF,TRBV27,.,TRBD2,TRBJ2-1
TGTGCCAGCAGCGGAGCCACGGACAGAAACCAAGAGACCCAGTACTTC,CASSGATDRNQETQYF,TRBV7-8,.,.,TRBJ2-5
TGTGCCAGCAGCCTGAGGACAGGGCAGGGGGCCAACGTCCTGACTTTC,CASSLRTGQGANVLTF,TRBV3-1/TRBV3-2,.,TRBD1,TRBJ2-6
TGTGCCAGCAGTTTTGAGACAGCTGAAGCTTTCTTT,CASSFETAEAFF,TRBV12-3/TRBV12-4,.,.,TRBJ1-1
TGCGCCAGCAGCGGCGGGACTTATCTTTACGAGCAGTACTTC,CASSGGTYLYEQYF,TRBV5-1,.,.,TRBJ2-7
TGTGCCAGCAGCCGGGACGCCAAGGCTGAAGCTTTCTTT,CASSRDAKAEAFF,TRBV2,.,.,TRBJ1-1
TGTGCCAGTAGTCCAAGGGATAGCAATCAGCCCCAGCATTTT,CASSPRDSNQPQHF,TRBV19,once,.,TRBJ1-5
TGCGCCAGCAGCGAGGACAAGAAGGGCTACACCTTC,CASSEDKKGYTF,TRBV5-1,.,.,TRBJ1-2
TGCAGTGCTCCGGACCCAGGCACCTCTTTCTTT,CSAPDPGTSFF,TRBV20-1,.,.,TRBJ1-1
TGCGCCAGCAGCCGATTCTCCCTACCCTCCAACAGGGGGTCATACTACGAGCAGTACTTC,CASSRFSLPSNRGSYYEQYF,TRBV4-1,.,TRBD1,TRBJ2-7
TGTGCCAGCAGCTCGGGACAGAACACTGAAGCTTTCTTT,CASSSGQNTEAFF,TRBV7-2,once,.,TRBJ1-1
TGTGCCACCAGCAGAGATGTGGGGCTAGCGGGAGGGTTTACGCAGTATTTT,CATSRDVGLAGGFTQYF,TRBV15,.,TRBD2,TRBJ2-3
TGTGCCAGCAGATCACAAAGCGGGAGGGCCGGTAGTGAGCAGTTCTTC,CASRSQSGRAGSEQFF,TRBV2,.,TRBD2,TRBJ2-1
TGCGCCAGCAGTGACCCTTTTGGCGAGCAGTACTTC,CASSDPFGEQYF,TRBV10-1,.,.,TRBJ2-7
TGTGCCAGCTCACCGACAGGGGGTCATGAGACCCAGTACTTC,CASSPTGGHETQYF,TRBV18,.,TRBD1,TRBJ2-5
TGTGCCAGCAGCTTAGCCCCCGCCGCCGATACGCAGTATTTT,CASSLAPAADTQYF,TRBV7-2,once,.,TRBJ2-3
TGTGCCACCAGCCGAACTGCGAACAGGCCCAATACGCAGTATTTT,CATSRTANRPNTQYF,TRBV15,.,.,TRBJ2-3
TGCGCCAGCAGCTTGGTACGGGAGGCAGATACGCAGTATTTT,CASSLVREADTQYF,TRBV5-1,.,TRBD2,TRBJ2-3
TGTGCCAGCAGCACCCCCGGTGGGGAGTTGAACACTGAAGCTTTCTTT,CASSTPGGELNTEAFF,TRBV5-6,.,.,TRBJ1-1
TGTGCCAGCAGTCCAGTTTCGGGGACAATTACAGATACGCAGTATTTT,CASSPVSGTITDTQYF,TRBV6-6,.,.,TRBJ2-3
TGTGCCAGCAGTGGGACAGGGGTGATCAATGAGCAGTTCTTC,CASSGTGVINEQFF,TRBV28,.,TRBD1,TRBJ2-1
TGTGCCAGCTCACCAGGGGGCGCGGCCACTGAAGCTTTCTTT,CASSPGGAATEAFF,TRBV18,.,.,TRBJ1-1
TGTGCCAGCAGAAAGAAAAGCGGGTCGGAATTTGCGCAGTTCTTC,CASRKKSGSEFAQFF,TRBV14,.,.,TRBJ2-1
TGTGCCAGCAGTTTACTAGCGGGAGTACCAGAGACCCAGTACTTC,CASSLLAGVPETQYF,TRBV27,.,TRBD2,TRBJ2-5
TGTGCCAGCAGCTTATCGTTGAGCAATCAGCCCCAGCATTTT,CASSLSLSNQPQHF,TRBV7-2,.,.,TRBJ1-5
TGTGCCAGCAGCTTTTCGGGGGGCTTCGACGAGCAGTACTTC,CASSFSGGFDEQYF,TRBV11-3,.,.,TRBJ2-7
TGTGCCACCAGCAGGGGACCCTTCGAGCCCCAGCATTTT,CATSRGPFEPQHF,TRBV15,.,.,TRBJ1-5
TGTGCTAGTGGCCCGACAGAAGAGACCCAGTACTTC,CASGPTEETQYF,TRBV12-5,.,.,TRBJ2-5
TGTGCCAGCAGCAAACGGGGACAGGGGGAAAACTACTACGAGCAGTACTTC,CASSKRGQGENYYEQYF,TRBV21-1,.,.,TRBJ2-7
TGTGCCAGCAGTCTAGCGGCCCAATACAATGAGCAGTTCTTC,CASSLAAQYNEQFF,TRBV28,.,TRBD2,TRBJ2-1
TGTGCCAGCAGCGTAGTAGGGAGCTCCTACGAGCAGTACTTC,CASSVVGSSYEQYF,TRBV7-2,.,.,TRBJ2-7
TGTGCCAGTAGTATTGTCGGGTCTGCCAGGGGGAGGGCTGAAGCTTTCTTT,CASSIVGSARGRAEAFF,TRBV19,.,TRBD1,TRBJ1-1
TGTGCCAGCAGCCCAGATATTGGGAGGCTCTCACCCCTCCACTTT,CASSPDIGRLSPLHF,TRBV3-1/TRBV3-2,.,.,TRBJ1-6
TGTGCCAGTAGAGGGGAGGCAGCGGGGACCACTGAAGCTTTCTTT,CASRGEAAGTTEAFF,TRBV19,.,.,TRBJ1-1
TGTGCCAGCAGTGATCTCGCAGATACGCAGTATTTT,CASSDLADTQYF,TRBV6-1,.,.,TRBJ2-3
TGTGCCAGCAGCCCGACTAGCAAGGGCTACGAGCAGTACTTC,CASSPTSKGYEQYF,TRBV7-6,.,TRBD2,TRBJ2-7